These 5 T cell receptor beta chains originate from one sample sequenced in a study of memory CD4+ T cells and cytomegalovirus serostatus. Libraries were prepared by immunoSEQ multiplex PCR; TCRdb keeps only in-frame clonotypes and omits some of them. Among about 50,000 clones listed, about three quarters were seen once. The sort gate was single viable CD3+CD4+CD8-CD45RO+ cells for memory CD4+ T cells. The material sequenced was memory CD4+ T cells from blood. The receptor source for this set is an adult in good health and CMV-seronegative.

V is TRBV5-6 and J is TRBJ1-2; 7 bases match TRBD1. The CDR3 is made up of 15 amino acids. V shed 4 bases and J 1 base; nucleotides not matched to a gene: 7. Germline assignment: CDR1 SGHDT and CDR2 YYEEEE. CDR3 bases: TGTGCCAGCAGCGGACCGGGACAGCGTAACTATGGCTACACCTTC. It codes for CASSGPGQRNYGYTF.

CDR3 loop: CATSQSVSNEQFF. CDR3 DNA: TGTGCCACCTCCCAGTCCGTGAGCAATGAGCAGTTCTTC. The chain combines TRBV19 with TRBJ2-1; D is unresolved. The V end was cut by 10 bases, the J end by 6 bases, with 16 bases between. The CDR3 runs 13 residues. Looked up from germline, CDR1 is LNHDA and CDR2 is SQIVND (reference sequence).

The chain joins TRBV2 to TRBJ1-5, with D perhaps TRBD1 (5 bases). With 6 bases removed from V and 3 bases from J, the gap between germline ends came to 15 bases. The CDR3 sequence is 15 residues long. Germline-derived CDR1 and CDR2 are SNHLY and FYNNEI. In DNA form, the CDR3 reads TGTGCCAGCAGGGTCAGGGATATGGTCAATCAGCCCCAGCATTTT. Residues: CASRVRDMVNQPQHF.

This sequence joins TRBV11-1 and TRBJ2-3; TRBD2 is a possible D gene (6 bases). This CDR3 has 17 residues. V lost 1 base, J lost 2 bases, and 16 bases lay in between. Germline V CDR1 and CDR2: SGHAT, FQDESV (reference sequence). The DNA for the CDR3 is TGTGCCAGCAGCTTAGATTTCCTGGCGGGGCCCACAGATACGCAGTATTTT. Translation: CASSLDFLAGPTDTQYF.

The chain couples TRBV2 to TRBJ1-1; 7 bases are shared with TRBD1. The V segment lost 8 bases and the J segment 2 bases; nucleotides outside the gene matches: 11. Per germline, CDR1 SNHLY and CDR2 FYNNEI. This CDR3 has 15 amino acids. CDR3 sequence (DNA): TGTGCCAGCTCGACAGGGACATTTAGAAACACTGAAGCTTTCTTT. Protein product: CASSTGTFRNTEAFF.